This entry lists 8 T cell receptor beta chains sequenced from one sample in a study of T cell repertoires in cytomegalovirus infection. Each CDR3 protein gets one entry after TCRdb re-called the reads with MiXCR. The sample has around 740,000 distinct CDR3 sequences, 35% to 45% seen once; the top ten hold around 2.8%. What was sequenced was PBMCs. These receptor sequences come from a human donor in good health (CMV status not recorded). Some clones in this sample may be carry-over from other donors' samples.

This clonotype was found a few times. The J gene is TRBJ1-3, the V gene TRBV10-3, with unresolved D. The germline gives CDR1 ENHRY, CDR2 SYGVKD. With 2 bases removed from V and 0 bases from J, the gap between germline ends came to 5 bases. This CDR3 spans 14 amino acids. The CDR3 sequence: CAISETISGNTIYF. The CDR3 DNA follows: TGTGCCATCAGTGAGACGATCTCTGGAAACACCATATATTTT.

The J gene is TRBJ2-7, the V gene TRBV20-1; D unclear. This CDR3 comprises 14 residues. V lost 3 bases to trimming and J lost 0 bases, with 12 bases between them. Per the germline V gene, CDR1 is DFQATT and CDR2 is SNEGSKA (reference sequence). DNA for the CDR3: TGCAGTGCTAGCGGGTCCCCCCCCTCCTACGAGCAGTACTTC. Translating it yields CSASGSPPSYEQYF.

In this sample, this clonotype turned up many times. V usage is TRBV7-2 and J usage is TRBJ1-5; D gene uncertain. Germline V gene sequence: CDR1 SGHTA, CDR2 FQGNSA. Trimming pared 5 bases from V and 1 base from J, leaving 12 bases between. The CDR3 is 15 amino acids. This CDR3 reads CASSPSQESNQPQHF. The DNA for the CDR3 is TGTGCCAGCAGCCCAAGTCAGGAAAGCAATCAGCCCCAGCATTTT.

The chain recombines TRBV30 with TRBJ2-4; D not resolved. V gave up 2 bases and J gave up 7 bases, with 9 bases separating them. The CDR3 length is 12 residues. Germline V gives CDR1 GTSNPN, CDR2 SVGIG (reference sequence). The CDR3 DNA reads TGTGCCTGGAGTAGGGCGGCTAACATTCAGTACTTC. Translated: CAWSRAANIQYF.

The chain is built from TRBV6-6 and TRBJ2-1; the match to TRBD2 covers 10 bases. Germline trimming cut 8 bases from V and 5 bases from J; bases unmatched to any gene: 9. The CDR3 covers 15 residues. The germline gives CDR1 MNHNY, CDR2 SVGAGI (reference sequence). In DNA, the CDR3 is TGTGCCAGCTCAAGTAGCGGGGGGCCCCACAATGAGCAGTTCTTC. This gives the protein CASSSSGGPHNEQFF.

This clonotype was counted only a few times. This chain uses TRBV11-2 with TRBJ2-2, with D perhaps matching TRBD2 (6 bases). V was shortened by 3 bases and J by 9 bases, with 17 bases between the two germline ends. The CDR3 is 15 amino acids. The germline gives CDR1 SGHAT, CDR2 FQNNGV. The CDR3 DNA is TGTGCCAGCAGCTTTTTGGGGACTGTGCAGAGGGAGCTGTTTTTT. As protein: CASSFLGTVQRELFF. The complete variable domain, with remaining parts taken from reference TRBV11-2 and TRBJ2-2, reads EAGVAQSPRYKIIEKRQSVAFWCNPISGHATLYWYQQILGQGPKLLIQFQNNGVVDDSQLPKDRFSAERLKGVDSTLKIQPAKLEDSAVYLCASSFLGTVQRELFFGEGSRLTVL.

This clonotype turned up a few times. The rearrangement links TRBV11-2 to TRBJ1-1; D is perhaps TRBD1 (6 bases). Trimming removed 2 bases from V and 11 bases from J, with 18 bases in between. CDR3 size: 14 residues. CDR1 SGHAT and CDR2 FQNNGV come from the germline V gene. CDR3 nucleotide sequence: TGTGCCAGCAGCTTACTAGGGGGTCGAGGGGAGGCTTTCTTT. It encodes CASSLLGGRGEAFF.

This clonotype was picked up many times. V and J are TRBV7-6 and TRBJ2-2, with 8 bases fitting TRBD2. Germline V lookup: CDR1 SGHVS, CDR2 FNYEAQ. V was clipped by 4 bases and J by 3 bases; unmatched bases: 7. This CDR3 comprises 16 residues. DNA for the CDR3: TGTGCCAGCAGCTCCCCGGGAGGGGACTACACCGGGGAGCTGTTTTTT. Its translation: CASSSPGGDYTGELFF.